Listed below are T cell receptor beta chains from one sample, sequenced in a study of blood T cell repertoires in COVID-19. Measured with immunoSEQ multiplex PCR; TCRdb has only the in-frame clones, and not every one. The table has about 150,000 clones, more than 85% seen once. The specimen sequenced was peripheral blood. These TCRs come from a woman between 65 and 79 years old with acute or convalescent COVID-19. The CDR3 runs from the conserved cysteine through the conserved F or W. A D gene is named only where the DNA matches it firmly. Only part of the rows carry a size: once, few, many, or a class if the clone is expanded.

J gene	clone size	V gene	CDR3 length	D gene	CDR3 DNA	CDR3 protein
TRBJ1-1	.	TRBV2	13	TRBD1	TGTGCCAGCAGTAACGCAGGGGGCACTGAAGCTTTCTTT	CASSNAGGTEAFF
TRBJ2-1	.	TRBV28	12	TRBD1	TGTGCCAGCAGTAACAGGGGTAATGAGCAGTTCTTC	CASSNRGNEQFF
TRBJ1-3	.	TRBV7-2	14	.	TGTGCCAGCAGCTCACAGGGCTCTGGAAACACCATATATTTT	CASSSQGSGNTIYF
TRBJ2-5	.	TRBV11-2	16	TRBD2	TGTGCCAGCAGCCGTAGCGGGGGACCATTCCAAGAGACCCAGTACTTC	CASSRSGGPFQETQYF
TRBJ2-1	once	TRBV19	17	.	TGTGCCAGTAGCCCCTTAGAAGCTGCAAAATCCTACAATGAGCAGTTCTTC	CASSPLEAAKSYNEQFF
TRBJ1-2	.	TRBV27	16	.	TGTGCCAGCAGTTTATCGGCCGGGGACATTCGGTATGGCTACACCTTC	CASSLSAGDIRYGYTF
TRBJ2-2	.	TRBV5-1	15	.	TGCGCCAGCAGCTCCCCAGGGGAGAACACCGGGGAGCTGTTTTTT	CASSSPGENTGELFF
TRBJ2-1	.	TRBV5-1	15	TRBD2	TGCGCCAGTGGAGGGACTAGCGGGGGCTACAATGAGCAGTTCTTC	CASGGTSGGYNEQFF
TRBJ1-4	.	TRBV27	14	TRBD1	TGTGCCAGCAGTCCCGTTTGGACAGGCGAAAAACTGTTTTTT	CASSPVWTGEKLFF
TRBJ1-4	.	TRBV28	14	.	TGTGCCAGCAGCTCCCTGGGGGAGGGGGAAAAACTGTTTTTT	CASSSLGEGEKLFF
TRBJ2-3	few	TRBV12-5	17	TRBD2	TGTGCTAGTGGTTTGGTACGTAGCGGGAGATACACAGATACGCAGTATTTT	CASGLVRSGRYTDTQYF
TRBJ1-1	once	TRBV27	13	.	TGTGCCAGCACTTACCTAGGGGGCACTGAAGCTTTCTTT	CASTYLGGTEAFF
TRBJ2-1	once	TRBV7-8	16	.	TGTGCCAGCAGCTTAGGTCTGCGGGGGCCCTACAATGAGCAGTTCTTC	CASSLGLRGPYNEQFF
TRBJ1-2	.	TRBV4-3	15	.	TGCGCCAGCAGCCAAGAGGCTCGTCCCAACTATGGCTACACCTTC	CASSQEARPNYGYTF
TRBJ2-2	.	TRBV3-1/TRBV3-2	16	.	TGTGCCAGCAGCCACATTGGCAGAACGAACACCGGGGAGCTGTTTTTT	CASSHIGRTNTGELFF
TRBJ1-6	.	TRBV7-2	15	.	TGTGCCAGCAGCTCTGCAGGGTTCAATAATTCACCCCTCCACTTT	CASSSAGFNNSPLHF
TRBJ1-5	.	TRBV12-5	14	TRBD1	TGTGCTTCCGGACAGGACTATAGCAATCAGCCCCAGCATTTT	CASGQDYSNQPQHF
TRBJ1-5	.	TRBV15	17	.	TGTGCCACCAGCAGAGATCTGGGGCAGGTCCTAAATCAGCCCCAGCATTTT	CATSRDLGQVLNQPQHF
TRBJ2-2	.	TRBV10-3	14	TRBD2	TGTGCCACGCGGGAGGGGGGCGACACCGGGGAGCTGTTTTTT	CATREGGDTGELFF
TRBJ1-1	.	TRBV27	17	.	TGTGCCAGCAGTAATTTAGCTGGCGGGGCTGAGAACACTGAAGCTTTCTTT	CASSNLAGGAENTEAFF
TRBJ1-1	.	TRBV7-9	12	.	TGTGCCAGCAGCTTCTCAGTCCCTGAAGCTTTCTTT	CASSFSVPEAFF
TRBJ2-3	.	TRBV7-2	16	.	TGTGCCAGCAGCTTAGCGGGGCCTACTAGCACAGATACGCAGTATTTT	CASSLAGPTSTDTQYF
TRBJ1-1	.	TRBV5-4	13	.	TGTGCCAGCAGCCAAGCGAGGGGAGGTGAAGCTTTCTTT	CASSQARGGEAFF
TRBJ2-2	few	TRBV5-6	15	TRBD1	TGTGCCAGCAACCCGGACAGGGGAAACACCGGGGAGCTGTTTTTT	CASNPDRGNTGELFF
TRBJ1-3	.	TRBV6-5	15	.	TGTGCCAGCAGTTACTCGCCAGGGTCCGGAAACACCATATATTTT	CASSYSPGSGNTIYF
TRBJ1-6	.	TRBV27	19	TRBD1	TGTGCCAGCAGTTTATCGAGGGCCGAGACAGGGATTATCGCATCACCCCTCCACTTT	CASSLSRAETGIIASPLHF
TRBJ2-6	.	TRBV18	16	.	TGTGCCAGCTCACCGACACCTTTCTCTGGGGCCAACGTCCTGACTTTC	CASSPTPFSGANVLTF
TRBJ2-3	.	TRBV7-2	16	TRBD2	TGTGCCAGCAGCTACGGACTAGCGGGGACCTTGGATACGCAGTATTTT	CASSYGLAGTLDTQYF
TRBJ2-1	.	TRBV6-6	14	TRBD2	TGTGCCAGCAGTTATTCGGGGGGGTTTAATGAGCAGTTCTTC	CASSYSGGFNEQFF
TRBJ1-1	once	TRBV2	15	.	TGTGCCAGCAGTGAAGGGGCCGCGGGGAGCACTGAAGCTTTCTTT	CASSEGAAGSTEAFF
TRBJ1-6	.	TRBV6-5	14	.	TGTGCCAGCGCGGGGGATTTCTATAATTCACCCCTCCACTTT	CASAGDFYNSPLHF
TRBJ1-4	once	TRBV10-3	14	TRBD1	TGTGCCATCAGTGACGGACAGGGAATGGAAAAACTGTTTTTT	CAISDGQGMEKLFF
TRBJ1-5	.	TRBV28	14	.	TGTGCCAGCAGTATTCGGGATAGCAATCAGCCCCAGCATTTT	CASSIRDSNQPQHF
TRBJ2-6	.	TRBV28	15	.	TGTGCCAGCAGTTTAGGAGGGGCTGGGGCCAACGTCCTGACTTTC	CASSLGGAGANVLTF
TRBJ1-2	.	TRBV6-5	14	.	TGTGCCAGCAGTTACGGGGGGAGTTCCTATGGCTACACCTTC	CASSYGGSSYGYTF
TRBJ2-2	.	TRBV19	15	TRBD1	TGTGCCAGTAGTATTAAGGGGGCACCTACGTGGGAGCTGTTTTTT	CASSIKGAPTWELFF
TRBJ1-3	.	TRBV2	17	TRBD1	TGTGCCAGCAGTGAATCGCGGGACAGGTCCTCCGGAAACACCATATATTTT	CASSESRDRSSGNTIYF
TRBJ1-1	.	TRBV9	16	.	TGTGCCAGCAGCCCTAGAGGGGGGGCCTCGAACACTGAAGCTTTCTTT	CASSPRGGASNTEAFF
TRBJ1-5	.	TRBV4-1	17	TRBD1	TGCGCCAGCAGCCGAGGACAGGGGCCCTATAGCAATCAGCCCCAGCATTTT	CASSRGQGPYSNQPQHF
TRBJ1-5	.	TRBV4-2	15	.	TGTGCCAGCAGCCAAGATCAAGAGGGTCCTACGCCCCAGCATTTT	CASSQDQEGPTPQHF
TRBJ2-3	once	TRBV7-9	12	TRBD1	TGTGCCAGCAGCCCCTCGACAGGGGGGCAGTATTTT	CASSPSTGGQYF
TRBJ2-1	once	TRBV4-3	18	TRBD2	TGCGCCAGCAGCCGGGGACTAGCGGGGGGGAATAACTACAATGAGCAGTTCTTC	CASSRGLAGGNNYNEQFF
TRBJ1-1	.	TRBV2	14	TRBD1	TGTGCCAGCAGTGGACAGGGGGAAGGGACTGAAGCTTTCTTT	CASSGQGEGTEAFF
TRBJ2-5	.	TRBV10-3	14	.	TGTGCCATCAGTGAGCCGCGGGCCCAAGAGACCCAGTACTTC	CAISEPRAQETQYF
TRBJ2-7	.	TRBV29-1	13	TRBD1	TGCAGCGCCGGGACAGGGGGAGGCTACGAGCAGTACTTC	CSAGTGGGYEQYF
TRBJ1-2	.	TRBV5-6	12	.	TGTGCCAGCAGCGCGCTTAACTATGGCTACACCTTC	CASSALNYGYTF
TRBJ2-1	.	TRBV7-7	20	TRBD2	TGTGCTAGCAGCTTAACTTACCGTAAGCGGGGGGGCGTTTTTTACAATGAGCAGTTCTTC	CASSLTYRKRGGVFYNEQFF
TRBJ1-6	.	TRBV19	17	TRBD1	TGTGCCAGTACCCGGGACAGCTTCGGCTCCTATAATTCACCCCTCCACTTT	CASTRDSFGSYNSPLHF
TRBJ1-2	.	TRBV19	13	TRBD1	TGTGCCAGCGCGGACAGGGGAGAATATGGCTACACCTTC	CASADRGEYGYTF
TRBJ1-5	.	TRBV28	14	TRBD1	TGTGCCAGCAGTTCCGGGACAGGGTGGCAGCCCCAGCATTTT	CASSSGTGWQPQHF
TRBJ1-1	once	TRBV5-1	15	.	TGCGCCAGCAGTCCAGGGATCGGCCCTATCACTGAAGCTTTCTTT	CASSPGIGPITEAFF